Shown below are 25 T cell receptor beta chains from a single sample sequenced in a study of blood T cells in healthy people across ages. Then a second PCR, running roughly 6 to 12 cycles, was carried out with a sample-barcoded 5' primer and a J-beta primer mix. One entry per CDR3 protein results from TCRdb running MiXCR on the 5' RACE reads. This sample has approximately 760,000 distinct CDR3 sequences; about 25% occur once, and the top ten carry more than 7.5%. These sequences were also reported in another study, on T cells of mothers and their children.

The sequencing sample was made of blood. Receptors originate from a boy aged 5-17 years in good health.

This clonotype has more than one count but fewer than ten. CDR3 coding DNA: TGTGCCAGCAGCTTAGGGTCGATGGGAGCCAAAAACATTCAGTACTTC. This encodes CASSLGSMGAKNIQYF. V is TRBV7-2 and J is TRBJ2-4, with D uncertain. There are 16 residues in the CDR3. Trimming removed 1 base at V and 0 bases at J, with 10 bases between. Per germline, CDR1 SGHTA and CDR2 FQGNSA.

The chain has TRBV6-5 and TRBJ1-1; D might be TRBD1 (5 bases). V dropped 0 bases and J dropped 0 bases, with 8 bases sitting between them. The CDR3 has 15 amino acids. Germline assignment: CDR1 MNHEY and CDR2 SVGAGI. The CDR3 loop reads CASSYSPGLNTEAFF. CDR3 bases: TGTGCCAGCAGTTACTCCCCAGGGCTGAACACTGAAGCTTTCTTT.

This clonotype occurred a few times. This CDR3 is CASSLDRQGVRAFF. CDR3 DNA sequence: TGCGCCAGCAGCCTGGATCGACAGGGGGTTAGAGCGTTCTTC. The gene calls are TRBV5-1 and TRBJ2-1; 9 bases align to TRBD1. CDR3 length: 14 amino acids. Germline values: CDR1 SGHRS, CDR2 YFSETQ. The V and J ends lost 4 bases and 15 bases, in that order; junction bases with no gene match: 14. The whole variable domain, remainder taken from reference TRBV5-1 and TRBJ2-1, is KAGVTQTPRYLIKTRGQQVTLSCSPISGHRSVSWYQQTPGQGLQFLFEYFSETQRNKGNFPGRFSGRQFSNSRSEMNVSTLELGDSALYLCASSLDRQGVRAFFGPGTRLTVL.

J is TRBJ2-7 and V is TRBV3-1; TRBD1 aligns across 9 bases. The germline gives CDR1 LGHDT, CDR2 YNNKEL (reference sequence). V was pared by 4 bases and J by 6 bases, with 4 bases of the junction left unmatched. This CDR3 has 13 residues. The CDR3 nucleotides read TGTGCCAGCAGCCTCCGGACAGGGGCCGAGCAGTACTTC. Translation gives CASSLRTGAEQYF.

This chain links TRBV28 with TRBJ2-1; tentative D call: TRBD1 (6 bases). The germline V gene encodes CDR1 MDHEN and CDR2 SYDVKM. The CDR3 spans 14 residues. Trimming left V 7 bases short and J 3 bases short, with 13 bases between. CDR3 protein: CASKGQPYYNEQFF. CDR3 in DNA: TGTGCCAGCAAAGGACAGCCGTACTACAATGAGCAGTTCTTC.

This clonotype appeared a few times. The V call is TRBV7-9, the J call TRBJ2-5, with D unresolved. The germline V gene has CDR1 SEHNR and CDR2 FQNEAQ (reference sequence). V was cut by 5 bases and J by 0 bases, with 10 bases left in between. This CDR3 spans 14 amino acids. Here the CDR3 DNA reads TGTGCCAGCAGCCTATGGCCGGACCAAGAGACCCAGTACTTC. The encoded protein is CASSLWPDQETQYF.

This clonotype was seen more than once but under ten times. CDR3 residues: CASSQGAAGVQETQYF. The DNA for the CDR3 is TGCGCCAGCAGCCAAGGGGCGGCGGGGGTACAAGAGACCCAGTACTTC. V usage is TRBV4-1 and J usage is TRBJ2-5, with 7 bases aligning to TRBD2. This CDR3 is built from 16 residues. CDR1 and CDR2 from the germline V gene are MGHRA and YSYEKL. The V and J ends lost 1 base and 2 bases, in that order; junction bases with no gene match: 7.

This rearrangement joins TRBV29-1 to TRBJ1-1; D not certain. In germline, CDR1 is SQVTM, CDR2 ANQGSEA. The CDR3 consists of 14 residues. V lost 4 bases and J 2 bases, leaving 14 bases between the germline ends. CDR3 nucleotides: TGCAGCGTTGCAGGCCGGATGACTAACACTGAAGCTTTCTTT. Protein product: CSVAGRMTNTEAFF.

The gene calls are TRBV28 and TRBJ2-3; 11 nucleotides agree with TRBD2. This CDR3 has 18 residues. V was pared by 2 bases and J by 1 base, with 8 bases of the junction left unmatched. Germline V gene data show CDR1 as MDHEN and CDR2 as SYDVKM. The CDR3 here is CASSLGTSGRGGTDTQYF. The CDR3 DNA sequence: TGTGCCAGCAGTTTAGGAACTAGCGGGAGAGGAGGCACAGATACGCAGTATTTT.

This chain connects TRBV4-2 to TRBJ2-7; 9 bases are shared with TRBD1. The CDR3 spans 14 residues. V was pared by 7 bases and J by 6 bases, with 10 bases of the junction left unmatched. The germline V gene has CDR1 LGHNA and CDR2 YNFKEQ. The CDR3 here is CASNQGDRVSEQYF. CDR3 sequence (DNA): TGTGCCAGCAACCAGGGGGACAGGGTATCCGAGCAGTACTTC.

The chain links TRBV6-1 to TRBJ1-1; D may be TRBD1 (6 bases). CDR1 MNHNS and CDR2 SASEGT come from the germline V gene. This CDR3 spans 15 amino acids. V was clipped by 6 bases and J by 1 base, with 15 bases between them. The CDR3 is CASREQGRKNTEAFF. For the CDR3, the DNA is TGTGCCAGCAGGGAACAGGGCCGAAAGAACACTGAAGCTTTCTTT.

This clonotype has a handful of counts. The chain couples TRBV10-3 to TRBJ1-5; D is possibly TRBD1 (5 bases). Germline loops: CDR1 ENHRY, CDR2 SYGVKD. V gave up 2 bases and J gave up 0 bases, with 14 bases separating them. This CDR3 spans 17 amino acids. The chain's CDR3 is CAISESGTGNSNQPQHF. CDR3 coding DNA: TGTGCCATCAGTGAGAGTGGGACGGGAAATAGCAATCAGCCCCAGCATTTT.

The sample holds many counts of this clonotype. This rearrangement joins TRBV4-2 to TRBJ2-5; TRBD2 matches at 11 bases. CDR1 is LGHNA, CDR2 YNFKEQ, per germline. The J segment lost 1 base and the V segment lost 6 bases, leaving 4 bases of the junction unmatched. The CDR3 is made up of 15 amino acids. In nucleotides, the CDR3 is TGTGCCAGCAGTCCCCTAGCGGGGGGCCAAGAGACCCAGTACTTC. This translates into CASSPLAGGQETQYF.

This sequence joins TRBV7-9 and TRBJ2-5, with D unresolved. This CDR3 contains 14 residues. The V gene's germline CDR1 is SEHNR and CDR2 FQNEAQ (reference sequence). V lost 5 bases and J lost 5, with 15 bases in between. CDR3 sequence: CASSSISSRETQYF. For the CDR3, the DNA is TGTGCCAGCAGCAGCATTTCGTCCAGGGAGACCCAGTACTTC. Supplemented by reference TRBV7-9 and TRBJ2-5, the full variable domain reads DTGVSQNPRHKITKRGQNVTFRCDPISEHNRLYWYRQTLGQGPEFLTYFQNEAQLEKSRLLSDRFSAERPKGSFSTLEIQRTEQGDSAMYLCASSSISSRETQYFGPGTRLLVL.

The chain links TRBV20-1 to TRBJ2-3, with unresolved D. V shed 0 bases and J shed 6 bases, with 16 bases lying between them. There are 15 residues in the CDR3. The V gene's germline CDR1 is DFQATT and CDR2 SNEGSKA (reference sequence). DNA for the CDR3: TGCAGTGCTAGAGATTGGTTGGGAAAGGCGGATACGCAGTATTTT. Amino acid sequence: CSARDWLGKADTQYF.

This clonotype was counted only a few times. This chain joins TRBV20-1 and TRBJ1-4; D is perhaps TRBD1 (5 bases). The germline V gene encodes CDR1 DFQATT and CDR2 SNEGSKA (reference sequence). The CDR3 sequence is 13 residues long. V was trimmed by 3 bases and J by 5 bases, leaving 10 bases between them. CDR3 sequence (DNA): TGCAGTGCTAGCAGGGTAGACAATGAAAAACTGTTTTTT. Its protein product is CSASRVDNEKLFF.

This clonotype was counted only a few times. The genes are TRBV11-3 and TRBJ2-1, with 9 nucleotides matching TRBD2. In germline, CDR1 is SGHNT, CDR2 YENEEA. J was trimmed by 6 bases and V by 4 bases; bases with no gene match: 7. The CDR3 length is 15 residues. The CDR3 DNA reads as TGTGCCAGCAGCTCCCCCGGGACTAGCAGCAATGAGCAGTTCTTC. Translated, it gives CASSSPGTSSNEQFF.

Many counts were recorded for this clonotype. The V gene is TRBV29-1, the J gene TRBJ2-1, with D perhaps TRBD2 (6 bases). Germline CDR1 and CDR2: SQVTM and ANQGSEA. Deletions cut 8 bases from V and 0 bases from J, with 14 bases between. CDR3 length: 14 residues. The chain's CDR3 is CSTREIFSYNEQFF. CDR3 nucleotides: TGCAGCACCCGGGAGATCTTCTCCTACAATGAGCAGTTCTTC.

This clonotype was found a few times. V usage is TRBV3-1 and J usage is TRBJ1-1, with 10 bases aligning to TRBD1. This CDR3 has 15 amino acids. The junction had 6 bases not matched to a gene; V was cut back by 4 bases and J by 4 bases. The germline V gene has CDR1 LGHDT and CDR2 YNNKEL (reference sequence). The CDR3 nucleotides are TGTGCCAGCAGCCGGGGACAGGGGAGGAGCACTGAAGCTTTCTTT. The encoded protein is CASSRGQGRSTEAFF.

This chain uses TRBV4-3 with TRBJ2-1; 8 bases are a match to TRBD1. CDR1 is LGHNA, CDR2 YSLEER, per germline. The junction had 7 bases not matched to a gene; V was cut back by 1 base and J by 8 bases. This CDR3 comprises 15 residues. This CDR3 is CASSQATGGRDEQFF. The CDR3 DNA follows: TGCGCCAGCAGCCAAGCAACAGGGGGTCGGGATGAGCAGTTCTTC.

A few counts support this clonotype. The J gene is TRBJ2-1, the V gene TRBV2, with 10 nucleotides matching TRBD2. V was pared by 7 bases and J by 2 bases, with 8 bases of the junction left unmatched. The CDR3 is 16 amino acids. CDR1 and CDR2 from the germline V gene are SNHLY and FYNNEI. DNA for the CDR3: TGTGCCAGCAACCCACTAGCGGGAACTACCTACAATGAGCAGTTCTTC. Encoded protein: CASNPLAGTTYNEQFF.

The chain combines TRBV3-1 with TRBJ2-7; possible D gene TRBD2, 6 bases. Trimming removed 2 bases at V and 3 bases at J, with 14 bases between. The CDR3 length is 15 residues. The germline gives CDR1 LGHDT, CDR2 YNNKEL (reference sequence). Here the CDR3 reads CASSQRRVPHYEQYF. CDR3 DNA sequence: TGTGCCAGCAGCCAAAGGAGGGTACCTCACTACGAGCAGTACTTC.

This clonotype was seen only a few times. The chain links TRBV7-8 to TRBJ1-1, with TRBD1 identical over 7 bases. The germline V gene has CDR1 SGHVS and CDR2 FQNEAQ. CDR3 size: 14 residues. Trimming took 5 bases from V and 7 from J; bases not matched to a gene: 10. The CDR3 nucleotides read TGTGCCAGCAGCCCCGCCCGGGACAGCAGTGAAGCTTTCTTT. This gives the protein CASSPARDSSEAFF. The full variable domain, in which reference TRBV7-8 and TRBJ1-1 provide the parts outside the CDR3, is GAGVSQSPRYKVAKRGQDVALRCDPISGHVSLFWYQQALGQGPEFLTYFQNEAQLDKSGLPSDRFFAERPEGSVSTLKIQRTQQEDSAVYLCASSPARDSSEAFFGQGTRLTVV.

This clonotype appeared a few times. The V and J genes are TRBV7-3 and TRBJ2-7; 12 nucleotides agree with TRBD2. Germline V gene data show CDR1 as SGHTA and CDR2 as FQGTGA. The trim removed 1 base at V and 4 bases at J, leaving 2 bases unmatched. The CDR3 is made up of 15 amino acids. The CDR3 DNA reads as TGTGCCAGCAGCTTAAGACTAGCGGGAGTTTACGAGCAGTACTTC. Its protein is CASSLRLAGVYEQYF.

This clonotype is categorized as medium-sized (0.01 to 0.1%). CDR3 in amino acids: CASSLSTGQSETQYF. Here the CDR3 DNA reads TGTGCCAGCAGTTTATCTACAGGCCAAAGTGAGACCCAGTACTTC. The V call is TRBV28, the J call TRBJ2-5; D might be TRBD1 (5 bases). This CDR3 is built from 15 residues. Trimming shortened V by 1 base and J by 5 bases, and 14 bases separated the two germline ends. Per germline, CDR1 MDHEN and CDR2 SYDVKM.